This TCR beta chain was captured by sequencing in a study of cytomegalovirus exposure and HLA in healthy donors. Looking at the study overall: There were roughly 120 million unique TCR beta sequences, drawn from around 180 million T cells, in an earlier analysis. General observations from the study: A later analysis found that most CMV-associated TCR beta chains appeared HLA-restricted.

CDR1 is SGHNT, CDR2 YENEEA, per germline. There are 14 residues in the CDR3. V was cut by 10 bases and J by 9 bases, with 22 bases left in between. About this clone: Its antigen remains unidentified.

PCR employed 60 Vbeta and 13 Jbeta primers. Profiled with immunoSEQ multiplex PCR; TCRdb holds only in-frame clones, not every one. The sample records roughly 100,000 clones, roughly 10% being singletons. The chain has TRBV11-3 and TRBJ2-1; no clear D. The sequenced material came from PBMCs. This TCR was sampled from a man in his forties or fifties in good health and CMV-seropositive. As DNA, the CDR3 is TGTGCCACCCGGGTCTCGCCCGCCACCGGTGAGCAGTTCTTC. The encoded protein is CATRVSPATGEQFF.